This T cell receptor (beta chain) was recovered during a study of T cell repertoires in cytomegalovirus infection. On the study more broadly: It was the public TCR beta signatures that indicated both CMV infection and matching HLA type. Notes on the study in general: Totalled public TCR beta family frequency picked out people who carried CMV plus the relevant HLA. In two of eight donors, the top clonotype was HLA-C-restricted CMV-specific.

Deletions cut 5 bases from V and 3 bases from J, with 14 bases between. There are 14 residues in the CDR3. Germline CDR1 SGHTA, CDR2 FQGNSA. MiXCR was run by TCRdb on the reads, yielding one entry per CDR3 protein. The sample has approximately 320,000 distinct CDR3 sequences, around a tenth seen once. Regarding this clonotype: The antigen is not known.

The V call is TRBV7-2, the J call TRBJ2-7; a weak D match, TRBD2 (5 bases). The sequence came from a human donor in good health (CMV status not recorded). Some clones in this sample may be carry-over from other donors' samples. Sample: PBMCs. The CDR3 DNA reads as TGTGCCAGCAGCCTCGGGGTATTGGACTACGAGCAGTACTTC. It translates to CASSLGVLDYEQYF. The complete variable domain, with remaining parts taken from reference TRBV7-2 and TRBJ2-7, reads GAGVSQSPSNKVTEKGKDVELRCDPISGHTALYWYRQSLGQGLEFLIYFQGNSAPDKSGLPSDRFSAERTGGSVSTLTIQRTQQEDSAVYLCASSLGVLDYEQYFGPGTRLTVT.